This TCR beta chain was sequenced in a study of blood T cell repertoires in COVID-19. Turning to the study itself: The samples span acute and convalescent COVID-19 from the United States, Italy and Spain. T cells, B-cell-depleted T cells, or PBMCs provided the cDNA or gDNA that served as material.

How the authors handled the data: Amplifying reference gene primers gave estimates of nucleated cell counts. The data were produced by immunoSEQ multiplex PCR, yet TCRdb's version contains in-frame clones alone and is incomplete. That table supplies the V and J calls and clone size; D and trimming were determined from the DNA. The repertoire has 250,000 to 350,000 clones, approximately 86% of them found once; the top ten carry about 2.2%. The sequencing input was peripheral blood. The clonotype comes from a woman aged 45-65 years who had recovered from COVID-19.

The CDR3: CASSQISDTIYF. CDR3 coding DNA: TGTGCCAGCAGCCAAATTTCGGACACCATATATTTT. The J gene is TRBJ1-3, the V gene TRBV3-1 (or the pseudogene TRBV3-2), with D unresolved. The germline V gene has CDR1 LGHDT and CDR2 YNNKEL (reference sequence). CDR3 length: 12 amino acids. With 2 bases removed from V and 8 bases from J, the gap between germline ends came to 7 bases.